This T cell receptor beta chain is drawn from a study of blood T cell repertoires in COVID-19. In the source study's methods: From reference gene primer amplification, estimates of nucleated cell counts were derived. Repertoires were generated with immunoSEQ multiplex PCR, while TCRdb's copy carries only in-frame clones and drops some. V, J and clone size are taken as reported in that table, and D and trimming were inferred from the DNA itself. This table holds about 250,000 clones, 70% to 90% found once. Recovered status in Cohort 3 required two negative PCRs, clearance, or symptom resolution. V shed 2 bases and J shed 10 bases, with 17 bases lying between them. This CDR3 comprises 15 residues. The germline CDR1 and CDR2 sequences are SNHLY and FYNNEI.

The sequenced sample was PBMCs or T cells enriched from blood (not recorded which). The chain links TRBV2 to TRBJ1-4; perhaps TRBD1 as D (6 bases). This sequence originates from a woman between 25 and 40 years old who had recovered from COVID-19. The CDR3: CASSERSDRGGKLFF. The DNA for the CDR3 is TGTGCCAGCAGTGAAAGGTCGGACAGAGGGGGAAAACTGTTTTTT.